Presented here are 31 T cell receptor beta chains from one specimen sequenced in a study of T-cell reconstitution after alpha-beta-depleted transplantation in children. Preparing the TCRbeta library involved the use of unique molecular identifiers. TCRdb re-derived calls from the PCR reads in MiXCR, one entry per CDR3 protein. The sample consists of some 550,000 distinct CDR3 sequences, 23% of them appearing once. Specimen: PBMCs, mostly from graft donor cells, collected 360 days after TCRalphabeta/CD19-depleted stem cell transplant. Source of these receptors: a boy less than two years old who had a stem cell transplant for acute myeloid leukemia, so the T cells may come from the graft donor.

J is TRBJ2-6 and V is TRBV28, with unresolved D. Trimming stripped 6 bases from V and 0 bases from J, with 12 bases between. Germline CDR1 reads MDHEN; CDR2 reads SYDVKM. The CDR3 runs to 16 residues. The CDR3 coding sequence is TGTGCCAGCAGGAGCCTCCCCAGCTCTGGGGCCAACGTCCTGACTTTC. Its translation: CASRSLPSSGANVLTF. The full variable domain, in which reference TRBV28 and TRBJ2-6 provide the parts outside the CDR3, is DVKVTQSSRYLVKRTGEKVFLECVQDMDHENMFWYRQDPGLGLRLIYFSYDVKMKEKGDIPEGYSVSREKKERFSLILESASTNQTSMYLCASRSLPSSGANVLTFGAGSRLTVL.

The chain has TRBV11-3 and TRBJ2-7, with D possibly TRBD1 on 5 matching bases. Trimming cost V 0 bases and J 1 base, with 16 bases left between them. The germline gives CDR1 SGHNT, CDR2 YENEEA. The CDR3 has 17 amino acids. CDR3 coding DNA: TGTGCCAGCAGCTTAGATCTTGGGCCAGGGCTATCCTACGAGCAGTACTTC. Translation gives CASSLDLGPGLSYEQYF.

In the case of this clonotype: This could be a read error, since a much larger clone is one nucleotide away. The chain combines TRBV20-1 with TRBJ1-2; D is uncertain. Germline V CDR1 and CDR2: DFQATT, SNEGSKA (reference sequence). The CDR3 runs to 15 residues. The CDR3 DNA sequence: TGCTGTGCTAGAGTCAAGGTTCAATTTAACTATGGCTACACCTTC. This encodes CCARVKVQFNYGYTF.

The chain uses TRBV21-1 and TRBJ2-1. TRBV21-1 is given as a pseudogene. The CDR3 spans 15 residues. The CDR3: CASSKEGRPYNEQFF. CDR3 sequence (DNA): TGTGCCAGCAGCAAAGAAGGCAGACCTTACAATGAGCAGTTCTTC.

This chain uses TRBV7-8 with TRBJ2-1, with 9 bases matching TRBD2. The V segment lost 4 bases and the J segment 9 bases; nucleotides outside the gene matches: 7. This CDR3 is built from 14 residues. Germline V gene sequence: CDR1 SGHVS, CDR2 FQNEAQ. CDR3 protein: CASSWAGGPGEQFF. CDR3 coding DNA: TGTGCCAGCAGCTGGGCGGGGGGGCCGGGTGAGCAGTTCTTC. The whole variable domain, filled in from reference TRBV7-8 and TRBJ2-1, reads GAGVSQSPRYKVAKRGQDVALRCDPISGHVSLFWYQQALGQGPEFLTYFQNEAQLDKSGLPSDRFFAERPEGSVSTLKIQRTQQEDSAVYLCASSWAGGPGEQFFGPGTRLTVL.

The sample holds a few counts of this clonotype. The chain recombines TRBV5-1 with TRBJ1-6; D is uncertain. The ends were cut back, 7 bases at V and 10 bases at J, with 12 bases in the middle. Per the germline V gene, CDR1 is SGHRS and CDR2 is YFSETQ. The length of the CDR3 is 12 residues. The CDR3 here is CASGEVGSPLHF. CDR3 bases: TGCGCCAGCGGGGAGGTTGGCTCACCCCTCCACTTT.

The table lists this clonotype with a few counts. The chain couples TRBV5-5 to TRBJ2-7; a possible D gene is TRBD2 (6 bases). Germline V lookup: CDR1 SGHKS, CDR2 YYEKEE (reference sequence). Trimming pared 4 bases from V and 1 base from J, leaving 12 bases between. CDR3 length: 14 residues. CDR3 coding DNA: TGTGCCAGCAGCCCGTTGACTAGTTCCTACGAGCAGTACTTC. Translated: CASSPLTSSYEQYF.

This clonotype has more than one count but fewer than ten. V and J are TRBV29-1 and TRBJ2-1; D possibly corresponds to TRBD1 (6 bases). Deletions cut 6 bases from V and 4 bases from J, with 16 bases between. The CDR3 contains 14 residues. CDR1 is SQVTM and CDR2 is ANQGSEA in the germline V gene. The CDR3 sequence is CSVRNRDTYNEQFF. For the CDR3, the DNA is TGCAGCGTGAGGAACCGGGACACGTACAATGAGCAGTTCTTC.

This clonotype came up a few times. V and J are TRBV4-3 and TRBJ2-3; D gene ambiguous. CDR3 size: 14 residues. V shed 0 bases and J shed 3 bases, with 7 bases lying between them. Germline V CDR1 and CDR2: LGHNA, YSLEER. The chain's CDR3 is CASSQEGPTDTQYF. The CDR3 DNA reads as TGCGCCAGCAGCCAAGAGGGTCCGACAGATACGCAGTATTTT.

This clonotype was seen many times. This chain connects TRBV20-1 to TRBJ2-1; 9 nucleotides line up with TRBD2. The germline CDR1 and CDR2 sequences are DFQATT and SNEGSKA (reference sequence). Trimming removed 0 bases from V and 3 bases from J; junction bases left unmatched: 6. This CDR3 contains 16 residues. CDR3 in DNA: TGCAGTGCTAGAGATAGACTAGCGGCCCGCTACAATGAGCAGTTCTTC. Translated: CSARDRLAARYNEQFF.

This clonotype was observed a handful of times. The chain links TRBV27 to TRBJ2-5; D is perhaps TRBD1 (6 bases). The CDR3 spans 16 residues. The germline V and J ends were trimmed by 2 bases and 4 bases, with 17 bases remaining between them. The germline CDR1 and CDR2 sequences are MNHEY and SMNVEV (reference sequence). The chain's CDR3 is CASSLGADDRRETQYF. In nucleotides, the CDR3 is TGTGCCAGCAGTTTAGGGGCCGATGACAGGAGAGAGACCCAGTACTTC.

This clonotype was seen a handful of times. The chain recombines TRBV20-1 with TRBJ2-5, with D perhaps matching TRBD1 (6 bases). This CDR3 contains 14 residues. Germline V lookup: CDR1 DFQATT, CDR2 SNEGSKA (reference sequence). Trimming stripped 3 bases from V and 2 bases from J, with 13 bases between. The CDR3 loop reads CSARAGARQETQYF. The CDR3 nucleotides read TGCAGTGCTAGGGCAGGGGCGAGACAAGAGACCCAGTACTTC.

V gene TRBV11-2 combines with J gene TRBJ2-1; D may match TRBD1 or TRBD2 (5 bases each). V lost 5 bases, J lost 10 bases, and 12 bases lay in between. In germline, CDR1 is SGHAT, CDR2 FQNNGV. This CDR3 contains 12 residues. CDR3 DNA sequence: TGTGCCAGCAGCATTATGAGGGGAGAGCAGTTCTTC. It yields the protein CASSIMRGEQFF.

This clonotype was seen at least ten times. CDR3 region: CASSTLEDRGNQPQHF. CDR3 bases: TGTGCCAGCAGTACTCTGGAGGACAGGGGCAATCAGCCCCAGCATTTT. This chain uses TRBV28 with TRBJ1-5; 8 bases agree with TRBD1. J gave up 2 bases and V 5 bases, and 8 bases lay outside the gene matches. Germline values: CDR1 MDHEN, CDR2 SYDVKM. This CDR3 contains 16 residues.

In this sample, this clonotype turned up many times. This sequence joins TRBV27 and TRBJ1-6; D perhaps matches TRBD1 (6 bases). The CDR3 length is 13 residues. In germline, CDR1 is MNHEY, CDR2 SMNVEV (reference sequence). V shed 5 bases and J shed 10 bases, with 12 bases lying between them. The CDR3 loop reads CASSPGDGSPLHF. CDR3 coding DNA: TGTGCCAGCAGTCCAGGGGATGGGTCACCCCTCCACTTT.

The sample holds many counts of this clonotype. This chain uses TRBV11-2 with TRBJ2-7; 7 bases map to TRBD2. The CDR3 length is 17 residues. V shed 3 bases and J 0 bases; nucleotides not matched to a gene: 11. Germline lookup yields CDR1 SGHAT and CDR2 FQNNGV. The chain's CDR3 is CASSLPTSSFPSYEQYF. DNA for the CDR3: TGTGCCAGCAGCTTGCCGACTAGCTCTTTTCCCTCCTACGAGCAGTACTTC.

This clonotype was seen at least ten times. The chain couples TRBV29-1 to TRBJ2-7, with TRBD1 as a possible D gene (6 bases). Trimming stripped 4 bases from V and 6 bases from J, with 19 bases between. The CDR3 length is 14 residues. The germline gives CDR1 SQVTM, CDR2 ANQGSEA. CDR3 nucleotide sequence: TGCAGCGTTGCACAGGGTGTAGGGGCGGCCGAGCAGTACTTC. Residues: CSVAQGVGAAEQYF.

The chain's CDR3 is CASSPGDVYQETQYF. In nucleotides, the CDR3 is TGTGCCAGCTCACCAGGGGACGTGTACCAAGAGACCCAGTACTTC. V usage is TRBV18 and J usage is TRBJ2-5, with D perhaps being TRBD1 or TRBD2 (5 bases each). There are 15 residues in the CDR3. Trimming took 2 bases from V and 0 from J, leaving 10 bases between them. Per germline, CDR1 KGHSH and CDR2 LQKENI.

The rearrangement links TRBV2 to TRBJ2-1, with TRBD2 matching 11 bases. V shed 8 bases and J 9 bases; nucleotides not matched to a gene: 24. Germline V gives CDR1 SNHLY, CDR2 FYNNEI. The CDR3 spans 19 residues. The chain's CDR3 is CASCRPPSGGIWGPGEQFF. As DNA, the CDR3 is TGTGCCAGCTGCCGCCCCCCTAGCGGGGGGATCTGGGGGCCCGGTGAGCAGTTCTTC.

The V gene is TRBV18, the J gene TRBJ2-1; TRBD1 is a possible D gene (6 bases). Trimming shortened V by 6 bases and J by 5 bases, and 14 bases separated the two germline ends. Per germline, CDR1 KGHSH and CDR2 LQKENI. The CDR3 has 14 amino acids. The CDR3 here is CASSPAGVNNEQFF. In nucleotides, the CDR3 is TGTGCCAGCTCCCCTGCAGGGGTGAACAATGAGCAGTTCTTC.

This clonotype was detected ten times or more. The chain employs TRBV27 and TRBJ2-3; the D gene is possibly TRBD2 (6 bases). Germline-derived CDR1 and CDR2 are MNHEY and SMNVEV (reference sequence). The V gene lost 5 bases and the J gene lost 3 bases, with 21 bases spanning the gap. The CDR3 has 17 amino acids. The CDR3 is CASSPSWGWGETDTQYF. CDR3 nucleotide sequence: TGTGCCAGCAGTCCCTCCTGGGGCTGGGGGGAAACAGATACGCAGTATTTT.

This clonotype was detected a few times. This sequence joins TRBV6-5 and TRBJ2-1; D not resolved. Looked up from germline, CDR1 is MNHEY and CDR2 is SVGAGI. V was trimmed by 3 bases and J by 2 bases, leaving 8 bases between them. The CDR3 contains 14 residues. The CDR3 reads CASSYTTTYNEQFF. The CDR3 region has the DNA TGTGCCAGCAGTTATACTACTACCTACAATGAGCAGTTCTTC.

This chain uses TRBV12-3 or TRBV12-4 with TRBJ2-5; 13 nucleotides match TRBD2. The trim removed 6 bases at V and 0 bases at J, leaving 4 bases unmatched. The CDR3 totals 16 residues. DNA for the CDR3: TGTGCCAGCAGCGTGACTAGCGGGGGGCACCAAGAGACCCAGTACTTC. It yields the protein CASSVTSGGHQETQYF.

The rearrangement uses TRBV7-3 and TRBJ2-7; TRBD1 is a possible D gene (7 bases). From germline, CDR1 is SGHTA and CDR2 FQGTGA. CDR3 length: 13 amino acids. V was trimmed by 3 bases and J by 4 bases, leaving 10 bases between them. The CDR3 bases are TGTGCCAGCAGCTTTCAGGGGGGATACGAGCAGTACTTC. This translates into CASSFQGGYEQYF. Full variable domain (remainder filled in from reference TRBV7-3 and TRBJ2-7): GAGVSQTPSNKVTEKGKYVELRCDPISGHTALYWYRQSLGQGPEFLIYFQGTGAADDSGLPNDRFFAVRPEGSVSTLKIQRTERGDSAVYLCASSFQGGYEQYFGPGTRLTVT.

This clonotype has more than one count but fewer than ten. The rearrangement uses TRBV7-9 and TRBJ2-7, with D maybe TRBD1 (6 bases). The V gene's germline CDR1 is SEHNR and CDR2 FQNEAQ (reference sequence). Trimming cost V 2 bases and J 4 bases, with 9 bases left between them. The CDR3 runs to 13 residues. The chain's CDR3 is CASSLTGLYEQYF. The CDR3 DNA is TGTGCCAGCAGCTTAACAGGGTTGTACGAGCAGTACTTC.

The chain's CDR3 is CASSLGRGVTSTDTQYF. Written as DNA, the CDR3 is TGCGCCAGCAGCTTGGGGCGGGGGGTAACAAGCACAGATACGCAGTATTTT. The chain uses TRBV5-1 and TRBJ2-3; 8 nucleotides line up with TRBD2. CDR1 SGHRS and CDR2 YFSETQ come from the germline V gene. Germline trimming cut 0 bases from V and 0 bases from J; bases unmatched to any gene: 6. The CDR3 sequence is 17 residues long. Variable domain in full (rest from reference TRBV5-1 and TRBJ2-3): KAGVTQTPRYLIKTRGQQVTLSCSPISGHRSVSWYQQTPGQGLQFLFEYFSETQRNKGNFPGRFSGRQFSNSRSEMNVSTLELGDSALYLCASSLGRGVTSTDTQYFGPGTRLTVL.

This clonotype has at least ten counts. This chain links TRBV6-6 with TRBJ1-3; 7 positions match TRBD1. CDR3 length: 13 amino acids. Germline values: CDR1 MNHNY, CDR2 SVGAGI (reference sequence). J was trimmed by 2 bases and V by 7 bases; bases with no gene match: 2. Here the CDR3 DNA reads TGTGCCAGCAACACAGGGGCTGGAAACACCATATATTTT. Translation: CASNTGAGNTIYF.

This clonotype was seen a handful of times. The chain recombines TRBV3-1 with TRBJ2-2, with D uncertain. Trimming left V 9 bases short and J 2 bases short, with 10 bases between. Germline loops: CDR1 LGHDT, CDR2 YNNKEL (reference sequence). The CDR3 contains 13 residues. The CDR3 spells CASGQPNTGELFF. Here the CDR3 DNA reads TGTGCCAGTGGCCAGCCTAACACCGGGGAGCTGTTTTTT.

This clonotype was counted only a few times. The rearrangement joins TRBV29-1 to TRBJ2-2; 11 bases map to TRBD2. The germline gives CDR1 SQVTM, CDR2 ANQGSEA. Losses at the gene ends were 6 bases for V and 6 bases for J; bases not matched to a gene: 6. The CDR3 covers 14 residues. In nucleotides, the CDR3 is TGCAGCGTGCATAGCGGGGGGGTCCCCGGGGAGCTGTTTTTT. The encoded protein is CSVHSGGVPGELFF.

This clonotype was seen only a few times. The chain employs TRBV20-1 and TRBJ2-4; D may correspond to TRBD1 or TRBD2 (5 bases each). The germline V gene encodes CDR1 DFQATT and CDR2 SNEGSKA (reference sequence). The V gene lost 4 bases and the J gene lost 0 bases, with 13 bases spanning the gap. The CDR3 is 15 amino acids. CDR3 in DNA: TGCAGTGCTATGAGGGGAACCTTAGCCAAAAACATTCAGTACTTC. Protein sequence: CSAMRGTLAKNIQYF.

Worth noting for this clonotype: With a much larger clone just one base away, this may be a read error. The chain uses TRBV20-1 and TRBJ2-3; D not resolved. Germline V gene data show CDR1 as DFQATT and CDR2 as SNEGSKA (reference sequence). The CDR3 is made up of 13 amino acids. V was trimmed by 0 bases and J by 3 bases, leaving 7 bases between them. The CDR3 sequence is CSARDPVTDTQYF. The CDR3 DNA reads TGCAGTGCTAGAGATCCCGTTACAGATACGCAGTATTTT.